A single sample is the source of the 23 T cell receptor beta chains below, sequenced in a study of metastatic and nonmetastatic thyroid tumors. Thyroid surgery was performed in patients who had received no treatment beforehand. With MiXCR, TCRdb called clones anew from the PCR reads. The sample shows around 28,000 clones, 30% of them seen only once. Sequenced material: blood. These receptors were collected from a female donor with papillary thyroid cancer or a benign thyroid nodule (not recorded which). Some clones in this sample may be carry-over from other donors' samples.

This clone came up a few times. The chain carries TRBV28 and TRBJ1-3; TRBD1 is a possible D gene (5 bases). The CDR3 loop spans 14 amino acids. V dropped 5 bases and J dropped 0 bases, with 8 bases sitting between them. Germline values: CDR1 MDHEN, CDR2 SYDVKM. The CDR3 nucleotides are TGTGCCAGCAGTCGACAGAGCTCTGGAAACACCATATATTTT. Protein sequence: CASSRQSSGNTIYF.

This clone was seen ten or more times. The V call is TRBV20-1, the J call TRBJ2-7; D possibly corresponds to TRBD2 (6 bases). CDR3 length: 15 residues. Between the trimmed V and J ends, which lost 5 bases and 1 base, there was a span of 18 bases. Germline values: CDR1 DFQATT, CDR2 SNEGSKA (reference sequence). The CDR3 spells CSADGGTLQSYEQYF. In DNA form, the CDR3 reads TGCAGTGCTGACGGCGGGACTTTACAATCCTACGAGCAGTACTTC.

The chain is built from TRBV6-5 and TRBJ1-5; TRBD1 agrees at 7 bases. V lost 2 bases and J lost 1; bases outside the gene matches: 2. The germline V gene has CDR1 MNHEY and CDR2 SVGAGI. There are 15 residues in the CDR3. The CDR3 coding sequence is TGTGCCAGCAGTTACGGGACAGCCAGCAATCAGCCCCAGCATTTT. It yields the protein CASSYGTASNQPQHF.

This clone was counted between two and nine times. CDR3 nucleotides: TGTGCCTGGAGCTCCGGGACTAGGAAGACCCAGTACTTC. Its translation: CAWSSGTRKTQYF. This rearrangement joins TRBV30 to TRBJ2-5; TRBD2 matches at 8 bases. V trimming: 3 bases; J trimming: 6 bases; junction bases outside the gene matches: 6. This CDR3 comprises 13 residues. Germline V gene sequence: CDR1 GTSNPN, CDR2 SVGIG (reference sequence).

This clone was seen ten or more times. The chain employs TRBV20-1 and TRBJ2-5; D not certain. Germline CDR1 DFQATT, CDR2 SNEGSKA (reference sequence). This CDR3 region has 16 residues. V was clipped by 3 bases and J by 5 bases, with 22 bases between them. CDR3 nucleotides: TGCAGTGCTAGGGCCTCCGCATTTGGGAAATGGGAGACCCAGTACTTC. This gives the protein CSARASAFGKWETQYF.

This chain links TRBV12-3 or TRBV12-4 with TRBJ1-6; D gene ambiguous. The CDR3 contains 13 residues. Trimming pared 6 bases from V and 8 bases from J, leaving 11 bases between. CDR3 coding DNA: TGTGCCAGCAGCATTAATAGGGATTCACCCCTCCACTTT. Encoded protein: CASSINRDSPLHF.

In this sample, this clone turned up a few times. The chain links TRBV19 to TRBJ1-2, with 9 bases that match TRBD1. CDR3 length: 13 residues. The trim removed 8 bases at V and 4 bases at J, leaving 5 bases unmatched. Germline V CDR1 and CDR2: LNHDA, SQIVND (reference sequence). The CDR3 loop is CASRTGGSYGYTF. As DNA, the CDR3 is TGTGCCAGTCGAACAGGGGGCAGCTATGGCTACACCTTC.

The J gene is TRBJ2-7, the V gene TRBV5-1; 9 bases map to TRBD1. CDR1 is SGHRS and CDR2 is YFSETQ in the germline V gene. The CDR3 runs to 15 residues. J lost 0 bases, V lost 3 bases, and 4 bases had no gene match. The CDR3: CASSYGQGISYEQYF. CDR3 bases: TGCGCCAGCAGCTACGGACAGGGGATCTCCTACGAGCAGTACTTC.

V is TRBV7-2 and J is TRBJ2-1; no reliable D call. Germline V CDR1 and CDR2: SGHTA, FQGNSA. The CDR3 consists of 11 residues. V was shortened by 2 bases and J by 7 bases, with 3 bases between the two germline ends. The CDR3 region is CASSLFNEQFF. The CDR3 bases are TGTGCCAGCAGCTTATTTAATGAGCAGTTCTTC.

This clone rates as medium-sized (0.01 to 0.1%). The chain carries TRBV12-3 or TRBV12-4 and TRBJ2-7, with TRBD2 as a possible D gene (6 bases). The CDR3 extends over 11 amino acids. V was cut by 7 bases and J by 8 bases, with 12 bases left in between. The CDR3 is CASTTGAKQYF. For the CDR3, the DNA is TGTGCCAGCACCACGGGAGCCAAGCAGTACTTC.

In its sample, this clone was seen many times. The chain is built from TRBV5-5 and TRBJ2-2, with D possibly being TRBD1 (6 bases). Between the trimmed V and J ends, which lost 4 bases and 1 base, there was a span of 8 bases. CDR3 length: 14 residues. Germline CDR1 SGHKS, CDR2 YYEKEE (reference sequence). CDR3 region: CASSPGQNTGELFF. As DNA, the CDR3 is TGTGCCAGCAGCCCGGGACAGAACACCGGGGAGCTGTTTTTT.

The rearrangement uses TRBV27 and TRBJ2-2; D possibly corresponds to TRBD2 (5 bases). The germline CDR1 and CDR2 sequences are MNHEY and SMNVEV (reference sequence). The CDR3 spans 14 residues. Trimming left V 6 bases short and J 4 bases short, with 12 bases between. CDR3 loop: CASRLLRGTGELFF. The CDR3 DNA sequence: TGTGCCAGCAGGCTTCTTCGGGGCACCGGGGAGCTGTTTTTT.

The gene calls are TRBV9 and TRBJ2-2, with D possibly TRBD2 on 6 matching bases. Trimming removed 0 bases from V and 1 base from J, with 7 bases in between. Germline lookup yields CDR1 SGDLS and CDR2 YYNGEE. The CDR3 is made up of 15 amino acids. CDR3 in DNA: TGTGCCAGCAGCGTAGTAGCGGTGAACACCGGGGAGCTGTTTTTT. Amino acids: CASSVVAVNTGELFF.

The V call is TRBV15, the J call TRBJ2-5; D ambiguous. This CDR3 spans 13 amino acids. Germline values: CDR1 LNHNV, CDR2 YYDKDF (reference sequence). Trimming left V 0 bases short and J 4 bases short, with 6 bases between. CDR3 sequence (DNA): TGTGCCACCAGCAGAGATCTACTAGAGACCCAGTACTTC. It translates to CATSRDLLETQYF.

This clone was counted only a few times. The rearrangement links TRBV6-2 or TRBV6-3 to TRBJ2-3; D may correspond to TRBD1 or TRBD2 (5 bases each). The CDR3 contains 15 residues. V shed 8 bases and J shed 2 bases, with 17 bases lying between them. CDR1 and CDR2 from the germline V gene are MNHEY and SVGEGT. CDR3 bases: TGTGCCAGCGGCTCGGGACGGACCCTCACAGATACGCAGTATTTT. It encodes CASGSGRTLTDTQYF.

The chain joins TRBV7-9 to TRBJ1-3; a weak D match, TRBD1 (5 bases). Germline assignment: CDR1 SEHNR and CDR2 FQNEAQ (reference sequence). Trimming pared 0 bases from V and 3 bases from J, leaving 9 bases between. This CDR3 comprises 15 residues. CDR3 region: CASSLATGGGNTIYF. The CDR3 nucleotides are TGTGCCAGCAGCTTAGCGACGGGGGGTGGAAACACCATATATTTT.

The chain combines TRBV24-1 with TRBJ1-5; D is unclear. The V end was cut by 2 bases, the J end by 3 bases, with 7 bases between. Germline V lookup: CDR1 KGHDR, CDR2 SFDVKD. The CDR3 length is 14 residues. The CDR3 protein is CATSDYGNNQPQHF. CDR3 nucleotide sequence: TGTGCCACCAGTGATTATGGGAACAATCAGCCCCAGCATTTT.

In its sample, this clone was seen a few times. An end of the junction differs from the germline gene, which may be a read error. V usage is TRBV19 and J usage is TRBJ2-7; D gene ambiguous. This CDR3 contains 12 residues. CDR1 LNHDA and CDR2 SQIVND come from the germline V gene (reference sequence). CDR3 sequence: CASSPVAYEQCF. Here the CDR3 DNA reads TGTGCCAGTAGCCCTGTGGCCTACGAGCAGTGCTTC.

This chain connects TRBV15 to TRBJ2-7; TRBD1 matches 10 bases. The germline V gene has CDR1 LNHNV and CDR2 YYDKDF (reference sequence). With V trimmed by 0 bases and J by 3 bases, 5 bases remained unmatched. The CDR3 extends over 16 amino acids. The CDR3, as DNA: TGTGCCACCAGCAGAGATCGAGGGACAGGGGTCTACGAGCAGTACTTC. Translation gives CATSRDRGTGVYEQYF.

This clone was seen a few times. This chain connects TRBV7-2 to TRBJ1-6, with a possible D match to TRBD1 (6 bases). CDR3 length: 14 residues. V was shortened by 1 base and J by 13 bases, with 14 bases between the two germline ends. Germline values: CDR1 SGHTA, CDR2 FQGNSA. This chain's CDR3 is CASSLGQDLGPLHF. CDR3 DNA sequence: TGTGCCAGCAGCTTAGGACAGGATTTGGGGCCCCTCCACTTT.

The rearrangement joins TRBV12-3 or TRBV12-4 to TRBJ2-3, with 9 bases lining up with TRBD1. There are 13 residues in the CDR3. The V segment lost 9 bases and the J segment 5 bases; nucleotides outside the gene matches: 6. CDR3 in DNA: TGTGCCAGTAACAGGGGGCAGGGAGATACGCAGTATTTT. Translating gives CASNRGQGDTQYF.

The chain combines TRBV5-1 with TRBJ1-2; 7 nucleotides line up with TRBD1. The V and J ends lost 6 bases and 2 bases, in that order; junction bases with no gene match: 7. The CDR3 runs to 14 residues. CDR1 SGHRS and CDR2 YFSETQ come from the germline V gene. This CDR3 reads CASKGDSQNYGYTF. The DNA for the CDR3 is TGCGCCAGCAAGGGGGACAGTCAAAACTATGGCTACACCTTC. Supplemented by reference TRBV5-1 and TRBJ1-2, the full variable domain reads KAGVTQTPRYLIKTRGQQVTLSCSPISGHRSVSWYQQTPGQGLQFLFEYFSETQRNKGNFPGRFSGRQFSNSRSEMNVSTLELGDSALYLCASKGDSQNYGYTFGSGTRLTVV.

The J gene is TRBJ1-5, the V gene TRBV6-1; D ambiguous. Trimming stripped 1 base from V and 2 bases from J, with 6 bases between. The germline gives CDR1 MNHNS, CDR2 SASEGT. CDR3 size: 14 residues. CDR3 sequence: CASSEGQGNQPQHF. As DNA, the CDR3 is TGTGCCAGCAGTGAAGGGCAGGGCAATCAGCCCCAGCATTTT.